This T cell receptor (beta chain) is drawn from a study of T cell repertoires in cytomegalovirus infection. MiXCR, applied by TCRdb to the reads, yields one record per CDR3 protein. The sample lists hundreds of thousands of distinct CDR3 sequences; roughly a third were seen once. Regarding this clonotype: Its antigen remains unknown.

This CDR3 region has 14 residues. Trimming removed 5 bases from V and 5 bases from J; junction bases left unmatched: 6. Looked up from germline, CDR1 is SGHTA and CDR2 is FQGNSA. V is TRBV7-2 and J is TRBJ1-2, with 9 nucleotides matching TRBD1. The receptor comes from a human donor in good health (CMV status not recorded). Some clones in this sample may be carry-over from other donors' samples. The source material was cultured PBMCs, sampled from culture after CMV antigen stimulation. The CDR3 here is CASSLTGGWYGYTF. As DNA, the CDR3 is TGTGCCAGCAGCCTAACAGGGGGCTGGTATGGCTACACCTTC.